This entry features one TCR beta chain sequence. The antigen is unknown. The data belong to a study of radiation and T cells in renal cell carcinoma. Produced via immunoSEQ multiplex PCR; TCRdb's table is partial and in-frame only. The table shows approximately 120,000 clones, with 81% occurring only once. The time point: blood 2 weeks post-SBRT. Specified treatment: 15 Gy SBRT to primary tumor, nephrectomy 4 weeks later. Study results and limitations: From baseline, blood top tumor clonotypes peaked at 2 weeks post-radiation.

CDR3 length: 15 residues. Germline assignment: CDR1 SEHNR and CDR2 FQNEAQ (reference sequence). V lost 6 bases and J 2 bases, leaving 11 bases between the germline ends. Sequenced material: blood, taken from a patient whose treatment included radiotherapy and nephrectomy. The gene calls are TRBV7-9 and TRBJ2-6; a weak D match, TRBD1 (5 bases). This receptor was identified in a man aged 50-59 years with renal cell carcinoma. For the CDR3, the DNA is TGTGCCAGCAGTCCACAGGTACCTGGGGCCAACGTCCTGACTTTC. This gives the protein CASSPQVPGANVLTF.